This TCR beta chain was found in a study of blood T cell repertoires in COVID-19. In germline, CDR1 is LGHDT, CDR2 YNNKEL (reference sequence). This CDR3 comprises 16 residues. V was trimmed by 2 bases and J by 3 bases, leaving 14 bases between them. TCRdb's table, derived via immunoSEQ multiplex PCR, lists solely in-frame clones and lacks some. The sample has around 160,000 clones; approximately 86% are singletons. The chain is built from TRBV3-1 (or the pseudogene TRBV3-2) and TRBJ1-3; D not certain. This receptor was identified in a man aged 55 to 69 with acute or convalescent COVID-19. Sequenced: peripheral blood. CDR3: CASSQLPRGSGNTIYF. Written as DNA, the CDR3 is TGTGCCAGCAGCCAACTGCCCCGGGGAAGTGGAAACACCATATATTTT.